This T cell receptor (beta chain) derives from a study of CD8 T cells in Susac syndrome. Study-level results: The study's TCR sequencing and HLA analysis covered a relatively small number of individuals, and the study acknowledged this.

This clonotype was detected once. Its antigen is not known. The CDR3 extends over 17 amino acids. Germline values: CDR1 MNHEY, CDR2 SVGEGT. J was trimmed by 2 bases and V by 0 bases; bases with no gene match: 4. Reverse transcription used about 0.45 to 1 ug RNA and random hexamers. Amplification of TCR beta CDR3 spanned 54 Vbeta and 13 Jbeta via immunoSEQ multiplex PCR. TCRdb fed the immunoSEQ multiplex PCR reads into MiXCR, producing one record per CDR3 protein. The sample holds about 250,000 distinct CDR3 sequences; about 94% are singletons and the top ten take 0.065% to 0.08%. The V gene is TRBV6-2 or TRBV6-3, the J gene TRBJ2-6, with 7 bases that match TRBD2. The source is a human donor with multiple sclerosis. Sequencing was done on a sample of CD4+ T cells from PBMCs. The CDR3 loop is CASSYSTAGAGANVLTF. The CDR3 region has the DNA TGTGCCAGCAGTTACTCGACGGCGGGGGCTGGGGCCAACGTCCTGACTTTC.